The following is a T cell receptor beta chain sequence with its context. Assay used: immunoSEQ multiplex PCR; TCRdb lists only in-frame clones, some missing. The sample contains approximately 60,000 clones, around 88% of which appear only once. This record belongs to a study of blood T cell repertoires in COVID-19. This TCR was sampled from a human donor in a cohort sampled during active COVID-19. Sequenced sample: peripheral blood.

CDR3 bases: TGTGCCAGCAGCGTCGACGGAGCCTATGGCTACACCTTC. As protein: CASSVDGAYGYTF. J is TRBJ1-2 and V is TRBV12-3 or TRBV12-4; D ambiguous. The CDR3 runs to 13 residues. Trimming shortened V by 6 bases and J by 4 bases, and 12 bases separated the two germline ends.